Reported below is one T cell receptor beta chain. Its antigen remains undetermined. The record has no base qualities; no much larger clone is one base away. A single peripheral blood draw of approximately 100 mL on average was collected from each donor into heparinised tubes. Naive, central memory, regulatory and stem cell-like memory CD4+ T cells were sorted on a BD FACSAria II using a panel including CD45RO, CCR7, CD25, CD127, CD95 and CD27. Every sorted population had a purity above 98%. PBMCs were isolated immediately by Lymphoprep density gradient centrifugation and stained directly without culture. Samples were stained and sorted in pairs, with one healthy donor and one patient per experiment, so that batch effects were minimized. The record originates from a study of beta chain features in type 1 diabetes (dated by TCRdb to 2016 to 2018). Turning to the overall study: Mean age, gender distribution, total cell number and subset yield were not different between patients and healthy donors. Whereas all 30 or so donors provided naive and central memory subsets, regulatory and stem cell-like memory subsets were isolated from just 8 patients and about eight healthy donors. A total of 100 million to 110 million sorted cells were examined across all samples, and a strong correlation was observed between cell number per subset and RNA yield. The study compared TCRB repertoires of sorted circulating CD4+ T cell subsets between recently diagnosed type 1 diabetes patients and matched healthy donors.

The High Capacity cDNA Reverse Transcription Kit was used to reverse transcribe all of the isolated RNA, meaning that expressed TCRB transcripts were what got sequenced. Naive, central memory and regulatory T cell samples underwent deep immunoSEQ sequencing, averaging approximately 3.5 million total reads per sample. After sorted cells were lysed in RLT buffer, RNA was extracted with DNase-treated RNeasy Micro or Mini kits, with the choice depending on cell number. To prevent cross-contamination, each cell subset was processed individually, whereas patient and healthy donor samples were processed jointly. The immunoSEQ multiplex PCR was used to amplify TCRB sequences from cDNA, generating 87-bp fragments that spanned the CDR3 region. Sequencing of the amplicons was performed on the Illumina HiSeq platform. On the authors' methods: Synthetic template baselines were used to correct PCR bias computationally, reads within Hamming distance 2 were collapsed together, and singletons that could not be merged were discarded. Reads were aligned to IMGT to assign V, D and J genes, CDR3 length, and insertions or deletions at six rearrangement sites. Clonotype counts were normalized to sorted cell number within each subset before computing true diversity and Gini coefficients with the tcR R package. The overlap coefficient, calculated on TCRB nucleotide sequences, was used to measure repertoire sharing. Out-of-frame TCRB sequences from naive cells were analyzed to stand in for the pre-selection repertoire. TCRdb took this table from immuneACCESS and kept in-frame rearrangements with V and J called. Such tables lack part of the clones; where checked against another copy, unresolved V genes explain under half of the gap, and the rest is unexplained. V and J calls and clone size come straight from that table; D and trimming were deduced from the DNA. Within this sample are more than 250,000 clones, with roughly an eighth of them counted one time only. The leading ten clones occupy approximately 0.015% of the sample.

Broader findings and caveats from the paper: A moderate but significant shortening of TCRB CDR3 length was observed in type 1 diabetes patients in all four CD4+ subsets. Because cDNA was sequenced instead of genomic DNA, highly expressing activated cells could be over-represented, though the groups showed no difference in activation or CD3 levels. Shorter templates might have been favored by PCR, but patient and control samples were amplified and corrected together, so both groups would have been affected equally by any skew. Because small numbers of individuals were included in the HLA sub-analyses, any influence of HLA type on TCRB rearrangement was left unresolved. Naive, central memory and regulatory TCRB repertoires appeared more similar among patients than among healthy donors. Fewer insertions and more nucleotide deletions at VDJ recombination sites were observed in patients with type 1 diabetes, implying thymic rearrangement abnormalities.

Per the germline V gene (reference sequence), LNHNV is the CDR1 and YYDKDF is the CDR2. V is trimmed back by 0 bases and J by 4 bases, and the junction contains 4 bases that no gene match accounts for. Inclusive of the bounding cysteine and phenylalanine, the CDR3 is 16 residues long. Left in the record is the CDR3 DNA by itself, 48 bases read in frame from the first base. This clonotype originated in a man aged 30-40 years with type 1 diabetes. The specimen was naive CD4+ T cells from blood. The intended sense of this specimen's cell subset or site label: true naive CD4+ T cells. The V and J segments used are TRBV15 and TRBJ1-4, with 8 central nucleotides matching TRBD1. The encoded CDR3 is CATSRDAGGRNEKLFF. The DNA is TGTGCCACCAGCAGAGATGCAGGGGGCCGTAATGAAAAACTGTTTTTT.